This TCR beta chain derives from a study of blood T cells in healthy people across ages. The CDR3 consists of 15 residues. Trimming took off 6 bases at V and 8 bases at J, with 21 bases between the two ends. Germline lookup yields CDR1 SGHRS and CDR2 YFSETQ. PCR was performed a second time for about 7 to 12 cycles using a sample-barcoded 5' primer and a J-beta primer mix. TCRdb re-derived calls from the 5' RACE reads in MiXCR, one entry per CDR3 protein. The sample includes over a million distinct CDR3 sequences, 45% to 70% of them seen just once. V usage is TRBV5-1 and J usage is TRBJ1-3; D gene uncertain. The TCR comes from a man between 18 and 29 years old in good health. The sequencing sample was made of blood. This chain's CDR3 is CASTWERPETDTIYF. For the CDR3, the DNA is TGCGCCAGCACCTGGGAACGACCTGAAACTGACACCATATATTTT.